One sample yielded the 24 T cell receptor beta chains listed below, sequenced in a study of blood T cell repertoires in COVID-19. Libraries were prepared by immunoSEQ multiplex PCR; TCRdb keeps only in-frame clonotypes and omits some of them. The table shows 250,000 to 350,000 clones, with about 85% occurring only once. The sequenced sample was peripheral blood. These receptor sequences come from a woman aged 45-65 years with active or convalescent COVID-19.

The gene calls are TRBV20-1 and TRBJ1-5, with TRBD1 identical over 9 bases. Germline V CDR1 and CDR2: DFQATT, SNEGSKA (reference sequence). Unmatched junction bases numbered 5, after V lost 3 bases and J lost 5 bases. This CDR3 has 14 residues. DNA of the CDR3: TGCAGTGCTAGTTCCGGGACAGGGCATCAGCCCCAGCATTTT. Its translation is CSASSGTGHQPQHF.

V usage is TRBV19 and J usage is TRBJ2-3, with D maybe TRBD1 (6 bases). Trimming removed 4 bases from V and 8 bases from J, with 13 bases in between. The CDR3 length is 13 residues. Germline CDR1 and CDR2: LNHDA and SQIVND (reference sequence). CDR3 amino acids: CASSTNRVGTQYF. The CDR3 bases are TGTGCCAGTAGTACGAACAGGGTGGGTACGCAGTATTTT. Using reference TRBV19 and TRBJ2-3 for the parts outside the CDR3, the full variable domain is DGGITQSPKYLFRKEGQNVTLSCEQNLNHDAMYWYRQDPGQGLRLIYYSQIVNDFQKGDIAEGYSVSREKKESFPLTVTSAQKNPTAFYLCASSTNRVGTQYFGPGTRLTVL.

The chain combines TRBV7-2 with TRBJ2-2; a possible D gene is TRBD2 (6 bases). Per germline, CDR1 SGHTA and CDR2 FQGNSA. The CDR3 is made up of 15 amino acids. V was clipped by 5 bases and J by 2 bases, with 12 bases between them. In DNA, the CDR3 is TGTGCCAGCAGCCTCGGACTATTTAACACCGGGGAGCTGTTTTTT. Translation: CASSLGLFNTGELFF.

The chain couples TRBV19 to TRBJ1-4; D perhaps matches TRBD1 (5 bases). The CDR3 has 15 amino acids. V lost 4 bases and J lost 5, with 14 bases in between. Germline V gives CDR1 LNHDA, CDR2 SQIVND (reference sequence). CDR3 loop: CASSTGSGGNEKLFF. The CDR3 region has the DNA TGTGCCAGTAGTACCGGATCCGGGGGGAATGAAAAACTGTTTTTT. The variable domain in full, completed from reference TRBV19 and TRBJ1-4, reads DGGITQSPKYLFRKEGQNVTLSCEQNLNHDAMYWYRQDPGQGLRLIYYSQIVNDFQKGDIAEGYSVSREKKESFPLTVTSAQKNPTAFYLCASSTGSGGNEKLFFGSGTQLSVL.

J is TRBJ1-4 and V is TRBV5-1, with TRBD1 matching over 8 bases. V was clipped by 0 bases and J by 7 bases; unmatched bases: 8. CDR1 SGHRS and CDR2 YFSETQ come from the germline V gene. This CDR3 has 16 residues. The CDR3: CASSLGPLQGGEKLFF. The CDR3, as DNA: TGCGCCAGCAGCTTGGGGCCCCTACAGGGGGGTGAAAAACTGTTTTTT.

The rearrangement joins TRBV19 to TRBJ1-2; the D gene is possibly TRBD1 (5 bases). This CDR3 contains 15 residues. Between the trimmed V and J ends, which lost 5 bases and 4 bases, there was a span of 17 bases. Germline V CDR1 and CDR2: LNHDA, SQIVND (reference sequence). The chain's CDR3 is CASSASGVKIYGYTF. The CDR3 DNA reads as TGTGCCAGTAGTGCCTCGGGGGTGAAGATCTATGGCTACACCTTC.

J is TRBJ2-1 and V is TRBV2, with 12 bases fitting TRBD2. The J segment lost 6 bases and the V segment lost 5 bases, leaving 2 bases of the junction unmatched. CDR1 and CDR2 (germline): SNHLY, FYNNEI. The CDR3 spans 14 residues. The CDR3 here is CASSLAGGSNEQFF. CDR3 DNA sequence: TGTGCCAGCAGTCTAGCGGGAGGGAGCAATGAGCAGTTCTTC.

The chain carries TRBV27 and TRBJ2-6, with D tentatively TRBD1 (6 bases). The germline V and J ends were trimmed by 5 bases and 0 bases, with 14 bases remaining between them. The CDR3 extends over 17 amino acids. The germline V gene encodes CDR1 MNHEY and CDR2 SMNVEV (reference sequence). CDR3 in amino acids: CASSLRGANSGANVLTF. CDR3 bases: TGTGCCAGCAGTCTCAGGGGCGCAAACTCTGGGGCCAACGTCCTGACTTTC.

This clone came up a few times. The V call is TRBV2, the J call TRBJ1-2, with 7 nucleotides matching TRBD1. Germline values: CDR1 SNHLY, CDR2 FYNNEI. The junction had 11 bases not matched to a gene; V was cut back by 0 bases and J by 4 bases. CDR3 length: 17 residues. CDR3 DNA sequence: TGTGCCAGCAGTGAAGCCACGACAGGGCCCCTACCCTATGGCTACACCTTC. Its translation is CASSEATTGPLPYGYTF.

The chain recombines TRBV18 with TRBJ2-7, with D possibly matching TRBD1 (5 bases). This CDR3 has 13 amino acids. Trimming pared 2 bases from V and 4 bases from J, leaving 9 bases between. Germline CDR1 and CDR2: KGHSH and LQKENI. CDR3 sequence reads: CASSPGTGYEQYF. CDR3 bases: TGTGCCAGCTCACCAGGCACAGGTTACGAGCAGTACTTC.

J is TRBJ1-4 and V is TRBV27; 10 bases agree with TRBD1. Germline V gene sequence: CDR1 MNHEY, CDR2 SMNVEV (reference sequence). V was pared by 5 bases and J by 10 bases, with 7 bases of the junction left unmatched. The length of the CDR3 is 14 residues. The DNA of the CDR3 is TGTGCCAGCAGTGCAGACAGGGGGCGGGTAAAACTGTTTTTT. Protein product: CASSADRGRVKLFF.

This chain connects TRBV5-4 to TRBJ2-5; 11 nucleotides line up with TRBD2. This CDR3 is built from 15 residues. The germline gives CDR1 SGHNT, CDR2 YYREEE (reference sequence). V lost 1 base, J lost 5 bases, and 4 bases stayed unmatched. CDR3 sequence: CASSLPGLAVETQYF. The CDR3 nucleotides are TGTGCCAGCAGCTTGCCGGGACTAGCGGTGGAGACCCAGTACTTC. Full variable domain (outside the CDR3, taken from reference TRBV5-4 and TRBJ2-5): ETGVTQSPTHLIKTRGQQVTLRCSSQSGHNTVSWYQQALGQGPQFIFQYYREEENGRGNFPPRFSGLQFPNYSSELNVNALELDDSALYLCASSLPGLAVETQYFGPGTRLLVL.

This chain uses TRBV30 with TRBJ1-2; 7 bases map to TRBD1. The V gene end was trimmed by 7 bases and the J gene end by 8 bases; junction bases not matched to a gene: 4. CDR1 and CDR2 from the germline V gene are GTSNPN and SVGIG (reference sequence). The length of the CDR3 is 10 residues. CDR3 amino acids: CASYRGGYTF. CDR3 DNA: TGTGCCTCGTACAGGGGCGGCTACACCTTC.

The rearrangement links TRBV18 to TRBJ2-7; D is unresolved. Trimming removed 5 bases at V and 0 bases at J, with 11 bases between. Germline V CDR1 and CDR2: KGHSH, LQKENI. The CDR3 runs 14 residues. The CDR3 is CASSAGASSYEQYF. CDR3 DNA sequence: TGTGCCAGCTCAGCAGGCGCGTCCTCCTACGAGCAGTACTTC.

This chain links TRBV5-4 with TRBJ1-1, with a possible D match to TRBD1 (5 bases). This CDR3 has 13 residues. V shed 1 base and J shed 2 bases, with 6 bases lying between them. Per germline, CDR1 SGHNT and CDR2 YYREEE (reference sequence). The CDR3 coding sequence is TGTGCCAGCAGCTTGACAGGAAACACTGAAGCTTTCTTT. Protein product: CASSLTGNTEAFF.

V is TRBV9 and J is TRBJ2-3, with 12 bases lining up with TRBD2. From germline, CDR1 is SGDLS and CDR2 YYNGEE. The CDR3 totals 18 residues. V trimming: 4 bases; J trimming: 6 bases; junction bases outside the gene matches: 15. The CDR3 loop is CASSPRGASGRAGDTQYF. CDR3 sequence (DNA): TGTGCCAGCAGCCCCCGAGGAGCTAGCGGGAGGGCCGGGGATACGCAGTATTTT.

In its sample, this clone was seen once. V and J are TRBV24-1 and TRBJ2-5, with D perhaps TRBD1 (5 bases). The CDR3 is 15 amino acids. V lost 3 bases to trimming and J lost 2 bases, with 12 bases between them. Germline-derived CDR1 and CDR2 are KGHDR and SFDVKD. This CDR3 reads CATSDPPDRQETQYF. CDR3 in DNA: TGTGCCACCAGTGATCCCCCCGACAGACAAGAGACCCAGTACTTC.

The gene calls are TRBV7-9 and TRBJ1-1, with 7 bases fitting TRBD1. The CDR3 totals 14 residues. V was clipped by 7 bases and J by 4 bases; unmatched bases: 9. Germline CDR1 and CDR2: SEHNR and FQNEAQ (reference sequence). CDR3 coding DNA: TGTGCCAGCACCCTCGACAGGGTTTTCACTGAAGCTTTCTTT. It yields the protein CASTLDRVFTEAFF.

This rearrangement joins TRBV7-9 to TRBJ2-1; 14 bases match TRBD2. Trimming removed 7 bases from V and 4 bases from J; junction bases left unmatched: 3. The CDR3 has 15 amino acids. CDR1 and CDR2 from the germline V gene are SEHNR and FQNEAQ (reference sequence). The CDR3, as DNA: TGTGCCAGCACCCGACTAGCGGGAGGGTACAATGAGCAGTTCTTC. The encoded protein is CASTRLAGGYNEQFF.

The CDR3 region has the DNA TGCGCCAGCAGCTCCGGACAGGGCCCCCAAGAGACCCAGTACTTC. It encodes CASSSGQGPQETQYF. The chain links TRBV5-1 to TRBJ2-5, with 8 bases that match TRBD1. CDR1 and CDR2 (germline): SGHRS, YFSETQ. V lost 3 bases and J lost 1; bases outside the gene matches: 5. The CDR3 runs to 15 residues.

The chain employs TRBV2 and TRBJ1-2; 8 nucleotides line up with TRBD1. The CDR3 covers 15 residues. The ends lost 6 bases at V and 1 base at J; junction bases unmatched: 7. CDR1 SNHLY and CDR2 FYNNEI come from the germline V gene. Here the CDR3 DNA reads TGTGCCAGCAGCCGGGACAGGTCACGTAACTATGGCTACACCTTC. It specifies CASSRDRSRNYGYTF.

CDR3 nucleotides: TGTGCCACCAGCAGACGAGGGCGAGGGACCTACAATGAGCAGTTCTTC. This codes for CATSRRGRGTYNEQFF. The V and J genes are TRBV15 and TRBJ2-1, with D possibly TRBD2 on 5 matching bases. The CDR3 has 16 amino acids. Germline V gene data show CDR1 as LNHNV and CDR2 as YYDKDF (reference sequence). The V gene lost 2 bases and the J gene lost 2 bases, with 13 bases spanning the gap.

The V call is TRBV27, the J call TRBJ2-7; 9 bases are shared with TRBD2. CDR1 is MNHEY, CDR2 SMNVEV, per germline (reference sequence). The CDR3 totals 14 residues. V gave up 4 bases and J gave up 4 bases; unmatched junction bases: 5. For the CDR3, the DNA is TGTGCCAGCAGTTGGCGGGAGGGCCAATACGAGCAGTACTTC. It is translated as CASSWREGQYEQYF.

This clone was counted a single time. The chain has TRBV9 and TRBJ2-7; D uncertain. V lost 0 bases and J 2 bases, leaving 9 bases between the germline ends. Per germline, CDR1 SGDLS and CDR2 YYNGEE. The CDR3 extends over 14 amino acids. The CDR3 nucleotides read TGTGCCAGCAGCGTAGGTTTGTCAGCCTACGAGCAGTACTTC. Amino acid sequence: CASSVGLSAYEQYF.